This passage covers 18 T cell receptor beta chains from one sample sequenced in a study of STAT3 mutations in large granular lymphocyte leukemia. Their cognate antigens are unknown. Study-level findings and limits: At least one immunodominant TCR beta clonotype appeared in every T-cell large granular lymphocyte leukemia patient.

Some clones are missing from TCRdb's copy, which holds only in-frame ones; the method was immunoSEQ multiplex PCR. The data contain about 42,000 clones, about 81% of them singletons. The specimen was PBMCs. The receptor source for this set is a human donor with T large granular lymphocyte leukemia. Some clones in this sample may be carry-over from other donors' samples.

This chain links TRBV14 with TRBJ1-4; D gene unclear. There are 12 residues in the CDR3. CDR1 is SGHDN and CDR2 is FVKESK in the germline V gene. V gave up 1 base and J gave up 8 bases, with 5 bases separating them. The CDR3: CASSQVAEKLFF. DNA of the CDR3: TGTGCCAGCAGCCAAGTGGCCGAAAAACTGTTTTTT.

This clone was found once. The chain links TRBV7-9 to TRBJ1-6, with unresolved D. V shed 5 bases and J shed 6 bases, with 8 bases lying between them. This CDR3 is 13 amino acids long. Germline lookup yields CDR1 SEHNR and CDR2 FQNEAQ (reference sequence). The CDR3 coding sequence is TGTGCCAGCAGCAGTAGGAGTAATTCACCCCTCCACTTT. The encoded protein is CASSSRSNSPLHF.

The V and J genes are TRBV30 and TRBJ2-2; no reliable D call. Trimming pared 0 bases from V and 2 bases from J, leaving 7 bases between. Germline V gives CDR1 GTSNPN, CDR2 SVGIG (reference sequence). The CDR3 is 14 residues long. The CDR3 sequence is CAWSVSQNTGELFF. The CDR3, as DNA: TGTGCCTGGAGTGTATCACAAAACACCGGGGAGCTGTTTTTT.

The chain links TRBV4-1 to TRBJ2-5; 9 bases are shared with TRBD1. The CDR3 runs 17 residues. Germline CDR1 reads MGHRA; CDR2 reads YSYEKL. V lost 3 bases and J lost 2; bases outside the gene matches: 10. Here the CDR3 reads CASSQAGTGTIQETQYF. CDR3 coding DNA: TGCGCCAGCAGCCAGGCCGGGACAGGGACCATTCAAGAGACCCAGTACTTC.

The chain recombines TRBV5-6 with TRBJ2-2, with 7 bases matching TRBD1. V dropped 4 bases and J dropped 3; count of bases not matched to a gene: 12. The CDR3 covers 17 residues. From germline, CDR1 is SGHDT and CDR2 YYEEEE. CDR3 residues: CASSPIETGFYTGELFF. CDR3 DNA sequence: TGTGCCAGCAGCCCCATTGAGACAGGGTTTTACACCGGGGAGCTGTTTTTT.

The chain employs TRBV5-1 and TRBJ2-6; no clear D. CDR1 and CDR2 (germline): SGHRS, YFSETQ. V was cut by 4 bases and J by 2 bases, with 10 bases left in between. The CDR3 totals 15 residues. CDR3 sequence reads: CASSPPATGANVLTF. CDR3 nucleotide sequence: TGCGCCAGCAGCCCCCCCGCTACTGGGGCCAACGTCCTGACTTTC.

The rearrangement joins TRBV6-5 to TRBJ2-1; TRBD1 aligns across 9 bases. The CDR3 has 14 amino acids. The germline V gene has CDR1 MNHEY and CDR2 SVGAGI. J was trimmed by 2 bases and V by 8 bases; bases with no gene match: 4. In nucleotides, the CDR3 is TGTGCCAGCCGGGACAGGGTGACCTACAATGAGCAGTTCTTC. It codes for CASRDRVTYNEQFF.

This clone was picked up a small number of times. The chain combines TRBV29-1 with TRBJ2-2; D unresolved. V lost 4 bases and J 7 bases, leaving 10 bases between the germline ends. The CDR3 totals 12 residues. In germline, CDR1 is SQVTM, CDR2 ANQGSEA. DNA of the CDR3: TGCAGCGTTGCTGGGTGGGACGGGGAGCTGTTTTTT. It is translated as CSVAGWDGELFF.

The genes are TRBV18 and TRBJ2-2; D unclear. In germline, CDR1 is KGHSH, CDR2 LQKENI. The V end lost 2 bases, the J end lost 1 base, and 5 bases lay between the germline ends. The CDR3 loop spans 14 amino acids. The CDR3 loop is CASSPSVNTGELFF. The CDR3 bases are TGTGCCAGCTCACCATCAGTGAACACCGGGGAGCTGTTTTTT.

J is TRBJ2-2 and V is TRBV2; D might be TRBD1 (6 bases). V lost 7 bases to trimming and J lost 4 bases, with 10 bases between them. Germline V CDR1 and CDR2: SNHLY, FYNNEI. This CDR3 region has 13 residues. CDR3 in amino acids: CASIRGRTGELFF. CDR3 coding DNA: TGTGCCAGCATCAGGGGCCGCACCGGGGAGCTGTTTTTT.

V is TRBV18 and J is TRBJ2-2; 10 nucleotides agree with TRBD1. The CDR3 has 16 amino acids. V shed 5 bases, J shed 6 bases, and the junction held 9 bases outside the gene matches. Germline V CDR1 and CDR2: KGHSH, LQKENI. This chain's CDR3 is CASSTNPGQGSGELFF. CDR3 sequence (DNA): TGTGCCAGCTCAACAAATCCGGGACAGGGGTCCGGGGAGCTGTTTTTT.

This chain links TRBV28 with TRBJ2-7; tentative D call: TRBD1 (6 bases). Germline CDR1 reads MDHEN; CDR2 reads SYDVKM. V lost 3 bases, J lost 2 bases, and 20 bases lay in between. CDR3 size: 17 residues. This CDR3 reads CASSFEQGALRTYEQYF. The DNA of the CDR3 is TGTGCCAGCAGTTTTGAACAGGGAGCCCTTAGGACCTACGAGCAGTACTTC.

V gene TRBV4-3 combines with J gene TRBJ2-2; D might be TRBD1 (6 bases). V lost 0 bases, J lost 2 bases, and 7 bases lay in between. The CDR3 sequence is 15 residues long. Germline V lookup: CDR1 LGHNA, CDR2 YSLEER. Here the CDR3 reads CASSQDRGNTGELFF. The CDR3 nucleotides read TGCGCCAGCAGCCAAGACAGGGGTAACACCGGGGAGCTGTTTTTT.

This chain links TRBV5-1 with TRBJ1-6, with 9 positions matching TRBD1. V lost 6 bases, J lost 9 bases, and 16 bases stayed unmatched. Germline V lookup: CDR1 SGHRS, CDR2 YFSETQ. The CDR3 is made up of 17 amino acids. CDR3: CASTITGGASRSSPLHF. DNA of the CDR3: TGCGCCAGCACCATTACAGGGGGCGCCTCCAGGAGTTCACCCCTCCACTTT.

This clone was recorded only once. The chain couples TRBV6-1 to TRBJ1-1; no reliable D call. Germline-derived CDR1 and CDR2 are MNHNS and SASEGT. The CDR3 has 15 residues. V was shortened by 1 base and J by 4 bases, with 13 bases between the two germline ends. The chain's CDR3 is CASSEVRVRVTEAFF. The DNA of the CDR3 is TGTGCCAGCAGTGAAGTGAGGGTTCGGGTCACTGAAGCTTTCTTT.

The rearrangement joins TRBV19 to TRBJ2-1, with 7 bases identical to TRBD2. CDR3 length: 14 residues. Germline lookup yields CDR1 LNHDA and CDR2 SQIVND (reference sequence). The V segment lost 4 bases and the J segment 4 bases; nucleotides outside the gene matches: 4. CDR3 bases: TGTGCCAGTAGTACACTAGCGCGTTACAATGAGCAGTTCTTC. It codes for CASSTLARYNEQFF. Using reference TRBV19 and TRBJ2-1 for the parts outside the CDR3, the full variable domain is DGGITQSPKYLFRKEGQNVTLSCEQNLNHDAMYWYRQDPGQGLRLIYYSQIVNDFQKGDIAEGYSVSREKKESFPLTVTSAQKNPTAFYLCASSTLARYNEQFFGPGTRLTVL.

This clone was recorded only once. The rearrangement links TRBV5-1 to TRBJ2-7; TRBD1 might be the D (5 bases). CDR1 is SGHRS and CDR2 is YFSETQ in the germline V gene. The CDR3 has 13 amino acids. V lost 3 bases to trimming and J lost 5 bases, with 12 bases between them. The CDR3, as DNA: TGCGCCAGCAGCTCTGGACAAACCCACGAGCAGTACTTC. This translates into CASSSGQTHEQYF.

The chain has TRBV4-2 and TRBJ2-7; D gene ambiguous. The CDR3 is made up of 11 amino acids. Germline CDR1 is LGHNA and CDR2 is YNFKEQ. Trimming cost V 0 bases and J 7 bases, with 4 bases left between them. The CDR3 DNA reads TGTGCCAGCAGCCAAGATAGAGAGCAGTACTTC. This encodes CASSQDREQYF.